The rows below give T cell receptor beta chains drawn from one sample of a study of control samples from healthy donors and cancer patients. Libraries were prepared by immunoSEQ multiplex PCR; TCRdb keeps only in-frame clonotypes and omits some of them. The table has about 61,000 clones, nearly 90% seen once; the top ten hold less than 7%. The sample taken for sequencing was PBMCs. The source of these receptors is a man between 60 and 70 years old with colorectal cancer. CDR3s include the opening cysteine and the closing phenylalanine or tryptophan. The order of the fields is J gene, D gene, clone size, V gene, CDR3 DNA, CDR3 protein. D genes are given only for firm matches. Expanded clones get a size class; other rows say once, few or many, or leave the size out.

>TRBJ2-7|NA|few|TRBV11-1
TGTGCCAGCAGCCGCGACATTACAAGCTACGAGCAGTACTTC
CASSRDITSYEQYF
>TRBJ2-7|NA|NA|TRBV6-7
TGTGCCAGCAGTTACGGAGTATCAGGGTTCGACGAGCAGTACTTC
CASSYGVSGFDEQYF
>TRBJ1-1|NA|few|TRBV7-9
TGTGCCAGCAGCTTAAGGTCATCGCAGGGCAGGGGCACTGAAGCTTTCTTT
CASSLRSSQGRGTEAFF
>TRBJ2-7|NA|NA|TRBV21-1
TGTGCCAGCGCCACGGGGGAGGACCGAGCGGGGTGGTACGAGCAGTACTTC
CASATGEDRAGWYEQYF
>TRBJ2-1|NA|once|TRBV28
TGTGCCAGCAGGGACTCCGGGAATACGAACAATGAGCAGTTCTTC
CASRDSGNTNNEQFF
>TRBJ1-2|TRBD1|NA|TRBV7-9
TGTGCCAGCAGCTTACAGGGGGCGGTCTTTGGCTACACCTTC
CASSLQGAVFGYTF
>TRBJ1-1|NA|NA|TRBV20-1
TGCAGTGCTAGTCGGGGGATGAACACTGAAGCTTTCTTT
CSASRGMNTEAFF
>TRBJ2-4|NA|NA|TRBV15
TGTGCCACCAGCATACAGGGTTGGGGGGACATTCAGTACTTC
CATSIQGWGDIQYF
>TRBJ2-7|TRBD2|NA|TRBV5-1
TGCGCCAGCAGCTTGGCTAGCGGTAACTACGAGCAGTACTTC
CASSLASGNYEQYF
>TRBJ2-4|NA|NA|TRBV6-2/TRBV6-3
TGTGCCAGCAGTTACAGGGTCTCGGCCAAAAACATTCAGTACTTC
CASSYRVSAKNIQYF
>TRBJ2-7|NA|NA|TRBV5-1
TGCGCCAGCAGCTTGGCCCCAGGGACGTACGAGCAGTACTTC
CASSLAPGTYEQYF
>TRBJ2-1|NA|NA|TRBV9
TGTGCCAGCAGCGTAGGGGTTTTAGGCGGTTACAATGAGCAGTTCTTC
CASSVGVLGGYNEQFF
>TRBJ2-1|NA|NA|TRBV11-2
TGTGCCAGCAGCCCAAGGAGGGGCAATGAGCAGTTCTTC
CASSPRRGNEQFF
>TRBJ1-1|TRBD1|NA|TRBV3-1/TRBV3-2
TGTGCCAGCAGCCAAGGCGGGACAGGGTATACTGAAGCTTTCTTT
CASSQGGTGYTEAFF
>TRBJ1-2|TRBD1|NA|TRBV15
TGTGCCACCAGCAGAGAGGGCCCGACAGGGGCCGGCTATGGCTACACCTTC
CATSREGPTGAGYGYTF
>TRBJ1-6|NA|NA|TRBV6-6
TGTGCCAGCAGTCTTTTGGCAGCAACCTATAATTCACCCCTCCACTTT
CASSLLAATYNSPLHF
>TRBJ2-1|NA|NA|TRBV9
TGTGCCAGCAGTGCTAATGGCCGTAACTACAATGAGCAGTTCTTC
CASSANGRNYNEQFF